The 13 T cell receptor beta chains below were found in one sample sequenced in a study of T cell responses to AZD1222 COVID-19 vaccine. This table comes from immunoSEQ multiplex PCR, and its TCRdb copy is limited to in-frame clones, with some not included. The table lists about 260,000 clones, 93% of them singletons. The sequencing here drew on peripheral blood, taken on day 0 of AZD1222 vaccination. All receptors derive from an adult in good health.

Only one count was recorded for this clone. The chain combines TRBV18 with TRBJ2-2, with D tentatively TRBD2 (5 bases). V gave up 0 bases and J gave up 3 bases, with 8 bases separating them. This CDR3 contains 15 residues. Germline loops: CDR1 KGHSH, CDR2 LQKENI. The CDR3 sequence is CASSPPEGYTGELFF. The DNA for the CDR3 is TGTGCCAGCTCACCACCCGAGGGTTACACCGGGGAGCTGTTTTTT.

This clone has ten or more counts. This chain joins TRBV7-3 and TRBJ1-6; possible D gene TRBD1, 6 bases. The CDR3 sequence is 19 residues long. Germline-derived CDR1 and CDR2 are SGHTA and FQGTGA. Trimming removed 1 base from V and 0 bases from J, with 16 bases in between. The CDR3 reads CASSLKGRGGSSYNSPLHF. CDR3 nucleotides: TGTGCCAGCAGCTTAAAAGGCAGGGGCGGGAGCTCCTATAATTCACCCCTCCACTTT.

Concerning this clone: Within the sample, other DNA sequences also encode this same CDR3. The chain employs TRBV24-1 and TRBJ1-4; tentative D call: TRBD1 (5 bases). Germline V gene sequence: CDR1 KGHDR, CDR2 SFDVKD. The CDR3 runs 15 residues. V lost 2 bases and J lost 5, with 11 bases in between. The CDR3 DNA follows: TGTGCCACCAGTGATTCAAGGGGAGGAAATGAAAAACTGTTTTTT. The encoded protein is CATSDSRGGNEKLFF.

This chain's CDR3 is CASSVATLADTQYF. The DNA of the CDR3 is TGTGCCAGCAGCGTAGCTACCCTAGCAGATACGCAGTATTTT. This rearrangement joins TRBV9 to TRBJ2-3; D unclear. The CDR3 contains 14 residues. Germline values: CDR1 SGDLS, CDR2 YYNGEE. V gave up 0 bases and J gave up 4 bases, with 9 bases separating them.

The rearrangement joins TRBV1 to TRBJ2-7; TRBD1, the table's D call, was not compared with the DNA. TRBV1 is reported as a pseudogene. The CDR3 is made up of 17 amino acids. CDR3 in amino acids: CTSSQDPLPGQGPPQYF. The CDR3, as DNA: TGCACCAGCAGCCAAGACCCCTTACCGGGACAGGGGCCCCCGCAGTACTTC.

CDR3: CASSFNDQPQHF. Written as DNA, the CDR3 is TGTGCCAGCAGTTTTAACGATCAGCCCCAGCATTTT. The chain couples TRBV28 to TRBJ1-5, with D unresolved. Germline V lookup: CDR1 MDHEN, CDR2 SYDVKM. The CDR3 has 12 amino acids. Trimming stripped 3 bases from V and 5 bases from J, with 5 bases between.

This chain links TRBV30 with TRBJ2-1, with 15 bases fitting TRBD2. Losses at the gene ends were 0 bases for V and 12 bases for J; bases not matched to a gene: 6. This CDR3 spans 15 amino acids. The germline V gene encodes CDR1 GTSNPN and CDR2 SVGIG (reference sequence). CDR3 residues: CAWSVGLAGGELQFF. CDR3 in DNA: TGTGCCTGGAGTGTGGGACTAGCGGGAGGAGAGTTGCAGTTCTTC.

The genes are TRBV3-1 (or the pseudogene TRBV3-2) and TRBJ2-7; 9 nucleotides agree with TRBD1. The CDR3 is made up of 13 amino acids. Germline V lookup: CDR1 LGHDT, CDR2 YNNKEL (reference sequence). The ends lost 4 bases at V and 5 bases at J; junction bases unmatched: 3. The CDR3 DNA is TGTGCCAGCAGCCGGGACAGGGACCACGAGCAGTACTTC. Protein: CASSRDRDHEQYF.

The V gene is TRBV2, the J gene TRBJ2-3; D ambiguous. Between the trimmed V and J ends, which lost 4 bases and 4 bases, there was a span of 12 bases. CDR1 is SNHLY, CDR2 FYNNEI, per germline. The CDR3 consists of 14 residues. In DNA form, the CDR3 reads TGTGCCAGCAGTGTCGGAGTCGCAGCAGATACGCAGTATTTT. Its translation is CASSVGVAADTQYF.

The chain couples TRBV9 to TRBJ1-2; TRBD1 matches 8 bases. After removal of 3 bases from V and 6 bases from J, the junction contained 7 bases not matched to a gene. Per the germline V gene, CDR1 is SGDLS and CDR2 is YYNGEE. CDR3 size: 14 residues. CDR3 protein: CASSATGAPHGYTF. The CDR3 nucleotides read TGTGCCAGCAGCGCGACAGGGGCGCCTCATGGCTACACCTTC.

The chain is built from TRBV4-3 and TRBJ2-1; 8 nucleotides agree with TRBD2. The junction had 5 bases not matched to a gene; V was cut back by 0 bases and J by 4 bases. Germline V gives CDR1 LGHNA, CDR2 YSLEER. This CDR3 is 16 amino acids long. CDR3 nucleotides: TGCGCCAGCAGCCAAGATGAGCGGGGGTTTTACAATGAGCAGTTCTTC. This codes for CASSQDERGFYNEQFF.

The chain employs TRBV2 and TRBJ2-7; D is ambiguous. Trimming cost V 0 bases and J 8 bases, with 8 bases left between them. CDR1 is SNHLY and CDR2 is FYNNEI in the germline V gene. The length of the CDR3 is 12 residues. The CDR3 DNA follows: TGTGCCAGCAGTGAAGCTTACTCGAAGCAGTACTTC. Encoded protein: CASSEAYSKQYF.

This clone has just a few counts. The chain couples TRBV3-1 (or the pseudogene TRBV3-2) to TRBJ2-1; D not certain. This CDR3 contains 14 residues. Trimming took off 1 base at V and 7 bases at J, with 11 bases between the two ends. Per the germline V gene, CDR1 is LGHDT and CDR2 is YNNKEL (reference sequence). CDR3 amino acids: CASSQVPAVNEQFF. CDR3 in DNA: TGTGCCAGCAGCCAAGTCCCCGCGGTGAATGAGCAGTTCTTC.